These 25 T cell receptor beta chains came from one sample sequenced in a study of early T cells in non-severe SARS-CoV-2 infection (dated by TCRdb to the early 2020s). The library came from 5' RACE. TCRdb lists the instrument as NextSeq 500. Starting from the raw public reads, TCRdb applied fastp trimming at Q25, assembled clones with MiXCR and retained in-frame beta chains. Rows matching on CDR3 protein sequence are summarized as one entry with the most common DNA and genes. The sample table lists some 58,000 distinct CDR3 sequences, around 11% of them with a count of one. About 2.7% of the sample goes to the ten largest clones. Sequencing was performed on whole blood, taken at baseline. The receptor source for this set is an adult who was a healthcare worker with PCR-confirmed SARS-CoV-2 infection or an uninfected control (not recorded which).

The chain recombines TRBV24-1 with TRBJ2-1; weak D call: TRBD2 (6 bases). The V and J ends lost 0 bases and 8 bases respectively, with 10 bases between them. CDR3 length: 14 residues. Germline-derived CDR1 and CDR2 are KGHDR and SFDVKD. CDR3: CATSDLNGGDEQFF. The CDR3 DNA follows: TGTGCCACCAGTGATTTGAACGGGGGAGATGAGCAGTTCTTC.

The chain recombines TRBV20-1 with TRBJ2-7; TRBD2 aligns across 7 bases. The CDR3 runs to 14 residues. In germline, CDR1 is DFQATT, CDR2 SNEGSKA (reference sequence). Trimming removed 3 bases from V and 3 bases from J; junction bases left unmatched: 8. The CDR3 bases are TGCAGTGCTAGCCCGTCTGGCGGGGGCTACGAGCAGTACTTC. Encoded protein: CSASPSGGGYEQYF.

The chain links TRBV5-5 to TRBJ2-3, with a possible D match to TRBD2 (6 bases). V shed 0 bases and J shed 0 bases, with 11 bases lying between them. The germline gives CDR1 SGHKS, CDR2 YYEKEE (reference sequence). The CDR3 contains 16 residues. The CDR3 coding sequence is TGTGCCAGCAGCTTGGTGGGTGGAGGGAGCACAGATACGCAGTATTTT. Protein sequence: CASSLVGGGSTDTQYF. The variable domain in full, with the rest retrieved from reference TRBV5-5 and TRBJ2-3, is DAGVTQSPTHLIKTRGQQVTLRCSPISGHKSVSWYQQVLGQGPQFIFQYYEKEERGRGNFPDRFSARQFPNYSSELNVNALLLGDSALYLCASSLVGGGSTDTQYFGPGTRLTVL.

Details on this clonotype: A much more abundant neighbour one base away suggests this may be a read error. The chain joins TRBV14 to TRBJ2-3; D call uncertain. The ends were cut back, 3 bases at V and 2 bases at J, with 0 bases in the middle. The CDR3 covers 11 residues. The germline V gene encodes CDR1 SGHDN and CDR2 FVKESK. This chain's CDR3 is CASSHTDTQYF. The CDR3 region has the DNA TGTGCCAGCAGCCACACAGATACGCAGTATTTT.

This clonotype was detected many times. The chain links TRBV7-9 to TRBJ2-1; 11 nucleotides agree with TRBD2. The germline V gene has CDR1 SEHNR and CDR2 FQNEAQ (reference sequence). The ends lost 2 bases at V and 5 bases at J; junction bases unmatched: 2. CDR3 length: 15 residues. The CDR3 nucleotides are TGTGCCAGCAGCTTAATAGCGGGGGGGAACAATGAGCAGTTCTTC. Translated, it gives CASSLIAGGNNEQFF.

The V gene is TRBV7-2, the J gene TRBJ1-2, with 7 bases that match TRBD1. CDR3 length: 15 amino acids. Germline CDR1 and CDR2: SGHTA and FQGNSA. With 5 bases clipped from V and 4 bases from J, the junction kept 10 bases outside the gene matches. This CDR3 is CASSTRQGQIYGYTF. CDR3 nucleotides: TGTGCCAGCAGCACCAGACAGGGTCAAATCTATGGCTACACCTTC.

This clonotype occurred many times. The V and J genes are TRBV4-3 and TRBJ1-2; D is unresolved. V was pared by 0 bases and J by 3 bases, with 5 bases between. Germline-derived CDR1 and CDR2 are LGHNA and YSLEER. CDR3 length equals 13 residues. CDR3 loop: CASSQDHDYGYTF. CDR3 DNA: TGCGCCAGCAGCCAAGATCACGACTATGGCTACACCTTC.

This chain joins TRBV27 and TRBJ2-7; no reliable D call. Trimming stripped 6 bases from V and 1 base from J, with 10 bases between. The CDR3 extends over 13 amino acids. Germline V gene data show CDR1 as MNHEY and CDR2 as SMNVEV (reference sequence). CDR3 region: CASSPQRSYEQYF. CDR3 sequence (DNA): TGTGCCAGCAGCCCGCAAAGATCCTACGAGCAGTACTTC.

This clonotype was counted at least ten times. The chain employs TRBV6-1 and TRBJ1-1, with D maybe TRBD1 (5 bases). Germline-derived CDR1 and CDR2 are MNHNS and SASEGT. Between the trimmed V and J ends, which lost 4 bases and 0 bases, there was a span of 12 bases. CDR3 length: 15 amino acids. CDR3 sequence: CASSGRDGMNTEAFF. The CDR3 coding sequence is TGTGCCAGCAGTGGGAGGGACGGGATGAACACTGAAGCTTTCTTT.

Only a few counts were recorded for this clonotype. This rearrangement joins TRBV18 to TRBJ2-5; possibly TRBD2 for D (6 bases). Between the trimmed V and J ends, which lost 3 bases and 1 base, there was a span of 9 bases. Germline CDR1 and CDR2: KGHSH and LQKENI. CDR3 length equals 14 residues. CDR3 region: CASSPGTFQETQYF. The CDR3 nucleotides read TGTGCCAGCTCACCCGGGACTTTCCAAGAGACCCAGTACTTC. The variable domain in full, with the rest retrieved from reference TRBV18 and TRBJ2-5, is NAGVMQNPRHLVRRRGQEARLRCSPMKGHSHVYWYRQLPEEGLKFMVYLQKENIIDESGMPKERFSAEFPKEGPSILRIQQVVRGDSAAYFCASSPGTFQETQYFGPGTRLLVL.

The chain carries TRBV12-3 or TRBV12-4 and TRBJ1-5; 12 bases align to TRBD1. Trimming at V came to 6 bases and at J to 7 bases, leaving 7 bases not matched to a gene. The CDR3 consists of 15 residues. CDR3 DNA: TGTGCCAGCAGCCGCGGGACAGGGGGCTCCCAGCCCCAGCATTTT. Its translation: CASSRGTGGSQPQHF.

This clonotype is termed medium-sized. The chain employs TRBV25-1 and TRBJ2-7, with 8 bases matching TRBD1. CDR1 is MGHDK and CDR2 is SYGVNS in the germline V gene. This CDR3 comprises 15 residues. Trimming took 1 base from V and 6 from J; bases not matched to a gene: 8. CDR3 in DNA: TGTGCCAGCAGTGAATCGCACAGGGGGATGAGCGAGCAGTACTTC. As protein: CASSESHRGMSEQYF.

This clonotype was observed at least ten times. The V gene is TRBV3-1, the J gene TRBJ1-3; 7 nucleotides align to TRBD1. V dropped 2 bases and J dropped 2; count of bases not matched to a gene: 0. Germline CDR1 is LGHDT and CDR2 is YNNKEL (reference sequence). The CDR3 has 14 residues. DNA of the CDR3: TGTGCCAGCAGCCAACAGGGGGCTGGAAACACCATATATTTT. Translating gives CASSQQGAGNTIYF.

This clonotype was counted between two and nine times. The chain combines TRBV11-2 with TRBJ1-6; D remains ambiguous. Germline V lookup: CDR1 SGHAT, CDR2 FQNNGV. The CDR3 is made up of 15 amino acids. Trimming took off 0 bases at V and 4 bases at J, with 7 bases between the two ends. The CDR3 DNA follows: TGTGCCAGCAGCTTAGATTTGGTGTATAATTCACCCCTCCACTTT. Translated, it gives CASSLDLVYNSPLHF.

In its sample, this clonotype was seen a few times. V is TRBV21-1 and J is TRBJ2-3; the table calls TRBD1, which could not be checked here. TRBV21-1 is recorded as a pseudogene. The CDR3 is 15 residues long. Here the CDR3 DNA reads TGTGCCAGCAGCTCCGGGACAGGGGGTTTCGATACGCAGTATTTT. Its translation is CASSSGTGGFDTQYF.

The rearrangement links TRBV3-1 to TRBJ2-3; D perhaps matches TRBD2 (5 bases). Per the germline V gene, CDR1 is LGHDT and CDR2 is YNNKEL (reference sequence). The ends were cut back, 3 bases at V and 2 bases at J, with 9 bases in the middle. The CDR3 consists of 14 residues. The CDR3 DNA is TGTGCCAGCAGCCACCCGGGGTCCACAGATACGCAGTATTTT. This translates into CASSHPGSTDTQYF.

This clonotype was picked up a small number of times. The CDR3 DNA is TGTGCCAGCAGTTACTGGGGAGGGGGGGAAACTAGCACAGATACGCAGTATTTT. It encodes CASSYWGGGETSTDTQYF. The chain has TRBV6-5 and TRBJ2-3, with D possibly TRBD2 on 7 matching bases. Trimming took off 1 base at V and 0 bases at J, with 17 bases between the two ends. This CDR3 region has 18 residues. Germline CDR1 reads MNHEY; CDR2 reads SVGAGI.

Only a few counts were recorded for this clonotype. The chain carries TRBV7-6 and TRBJ1-1; D uncertain. Germline assignment: CDR1 SGHVS and CDR2 FNYEAQ. The CDR3 sequence is 18 residues long. Trimming cost V 0 bases and J 1 base, with 18 bases left between them. CDR3 in amino acids: CASSLAPQVWGTNTEAFF. Here the CDR3 DNA reads TGTGCCAGCAGCTTAGCGCCCCAGGTGTGGGGAACGAACACTGAAGCTTTCTTT.

V usage is TRBV9 and J usage is TRBJ1-2; unclear D gene. V lost 4 bases and J 5 bases, leaving 9 bases between the germline ends. Germline-derived CDR1 and CDR2 are SGDLS and YYNGEE. This CDR3 spans 12 amino acids. The CDR3 spells CASSSAPYGYTF. Here the CDR3 DNA reads TGTGCCAGCAGCAGTGCCCCTTATGGCTACACCTTC. The full variable domain, in which reference TRBV9 and TRBJ1-2 provide the parts outside the CDR3, is DSGVTQTPKHLITATGQRVTLRCSPRSGDLSVYWYQQSLDQGLQFLIQYYNGEERAKGNILERFSAQQFPDLHSELNLSSLELGDSALYFCASSSAPYGYTFGSGTRLTVV.

This clonotype was picked up a small number of times. The chain recombines TRBV3-1 with TRBJ2-7, with unresolved D. V lost 4 bases, J lost 9 bases, and 13 bases lay in between. CDR3 length: 12 amino acids. Germline V gene lookup returns CDR1 LGHDT and CDR2 YNNKEL (reference sequence). Here the CDR3 reads CASSPHDDVQYF. CDR3 sequence (DNA): TGTGCCAGCAGCCCGCACGATGATGTGCAGTACTTC.

In this sample, this clonotype turned up many times. V is TRBV18 and J is TRBJ2-2, with 12 nucleotides matching TRBD1. CDR3 length: 17 amino acids. Trimming cost V 3 bases and J 4 bases; bases outside gene matches: 6. From germline, CDR1 is KGHSH and CDR2 LQKENI. DNA for the CDR3: TGTGCCAGCTCACCCCTCGGGACAGGGGGCCTCACCGGGGAGCTGTTTTTT. This codes for CASSPLGTGGLTGELFF.

This clonotype was found many times. In nucleotides, the CDR3 is TGTGCCAGCAGGGCCAGTGGGGGGATCATTATGAACACTGAAGCTTTCTTT. Translating gives CASRASGGIIMNTEAFF. V gene TRBV7-8 combines with J gene TRBJ1-1; D is possibly TRBD1 (5 bases). The CDR3 is made up of 17 amino acids. The V end lost 6 bases, the J end lost 0 bases, and 20 bases lay between the germline ends. CDR1 is SGHVS and CDR2 is FQNEAQ in the germline V gene.

There are a few counts of this clonotype. V and J are TRBV11-2 and TRBJ2-7; 8 bases are a match to TRBD2. From germline, CDR1 is SGHAT and CDR2 FQNNGV. V lost 4 bases to trimming and J lost 2 bases; unmatched junction nucleotides: 10. The CDR3 is made up of 16 amino acids. CDR3 sequence: CASSSRARGAPYEQYF. CDR3 bases: TGTGCCAGCAGCTCCCGAGCGCGGGGGGCCCCCTACGAGCAGTACTTC.

This clonotype was recorded a few times. This chain links TRBV15 with TRBJ2-7, with a possible D match to TRBD1 (6 bases). Germline V CDR1 and CDR2: LNHNV, YYDKDF (reference sequence). V was trimmed by 2 bases and J by 3 bases, leaving 20 bases between them. The length of the CDR3 is 17 residues. For the CDR3, the DNA is TGTGCCACCAGCAGATTTGTGGGAGCCGGGACACACTACGAGCAGTACTTC. Translation: CATSRFVGAGTHYEQYF.

J is TRBJ2-2 and V is TRBV10-2; a weak D match, TRBD1 (5 bases). The CDR3 sequence is 15 residues long. The V gene's germline CDR1 is WSHSY and CDR2 SAAADI. The ends were cut back, 5 bases at V and 6 bases at J, with 16 bases in the middle. The CDR3 sequence is CASSPPLTVPGELFF. CDR3 in DNA: TGCGCCAGCAGTCCTCCCCTGACAGTTCCCGGGGAGCTGTTTTTT.